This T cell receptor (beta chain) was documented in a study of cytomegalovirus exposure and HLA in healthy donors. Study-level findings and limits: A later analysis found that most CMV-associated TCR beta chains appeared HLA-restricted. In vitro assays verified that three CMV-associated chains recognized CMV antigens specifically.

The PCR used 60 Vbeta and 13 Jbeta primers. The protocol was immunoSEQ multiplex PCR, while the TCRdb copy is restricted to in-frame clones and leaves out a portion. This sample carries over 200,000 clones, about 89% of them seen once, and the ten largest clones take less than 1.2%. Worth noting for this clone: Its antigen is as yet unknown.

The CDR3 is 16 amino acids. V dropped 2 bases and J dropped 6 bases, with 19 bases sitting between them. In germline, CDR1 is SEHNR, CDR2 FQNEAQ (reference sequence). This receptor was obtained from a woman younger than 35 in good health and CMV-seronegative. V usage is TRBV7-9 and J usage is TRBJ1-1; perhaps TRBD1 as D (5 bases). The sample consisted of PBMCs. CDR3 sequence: CASSLMGNAGDPEAFF. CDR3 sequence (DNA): TGTGCCAGCAGCTTAATGGGGAATGCGGGGGACCCTGAAGCTTTCTTT.